The 21 T cell receptor beta chains below come from one sample, sequenced in a study of CD8 T cells in ankylosing spondylitis. TCRdb redid the calling of the 5' RACE reads with MiXCR, one entry per CDR3 protein. Here the sample spans fewer than 250,000 distinct CDR3 sequences, 8% to 11% being singletons. The sequencing input was blood, either unsorted or a sorted T cell fraction (not recorded which). These TCRs come from a male donor with ankylosing spondylitis or in good health (not recorded which).

This clonotype showed up many times. The chain recombines TRBV5-1 with TRBJ2-1; possibly TRBD2 for D (6 bases). The ends were cut back, 2 bases at V and 9 bases at J, with 12 bases in the middle. From germline, CDR1 is SGHRS and CDR2 YFSETQ. The CDR3 length is 13 residues. The CDR3 sequence is CASSLAEGVEQFF. In nucleotides, the CDR3 is TGCGCCAGCAGCTTAGCGGAGGGAGTTGAGCAGTTCTTC. The entire variable domain, with the rest obtained from reference TRBV5-1 and TRBJ2-1, is as follows: KAGVTQTPRYLIKTRGQQVTLSCSPISGHRSVSWYQQTPGQGLQFLFEYFSETQRNKGNFPGRFSGRQFSNSRSEMNVSTLELGDSALYLCASSLAEGVEQFFGPGTRLTVL.

This clonotype was detected many times. The chain recombines TRBV25-1 with TRBJ2-1; the D gene is possibly TRBD1 (5 bases). V was trimmed by 6 bases and J by 11 bases, leaving 14 bases between them. There are 12 residues in the CDR3. Germline V lookup: CDR1 MGHDK, CDR2 SYGVNS. The CDR3 region is CASSVTGKQQFF. The DNA for the CDR3 is TGTGCCAGCAGCGTTACAGGCAAACAGCAGTTCTTC.

Many counts were recorded for this clonotype. The chain is built from TRBV9 and TRBJ1-2; 8 bases agree with TRBD1. The V gene end was trimmed by 5 bases and the J gene end by 1 base; junction bases not matched to a gene: 4. There are 14 residues in the CDR3. Germline V gene sequence: CDR1 SGDLS, CDR2 YYNGEE. CDR3 loop: CASSAGQGNYGYTF. As DNA, the CDR3 is TGTGCCAGCAGTGCTGGACAGGGTAACTATGGCTACACCTTC.

This clonotype was observed at least ten times. A junction end diverges from the germline sequence, so it may reflect a read error. This rearrangement joins TRBV3-1 to TRBJ2-7; D unclear. The CDR3 has 11 residues. Germline V gene data show CDR1 as LGHDT and CDR2 as YNNKEL (reference sequence). Here the CDR3 DNA reads TGTGCCAGCAGTCAAGCCTACGAGCAGTACTTC. This translates into CASSQAYEQYF.

V is TRBV6-5 and J is TRBJ2-7; D possibly corresponds to TRBD1 (6 bases). V was cut by 1 base and J by 6 bases, with 22 bases left in between. The length of the CDR3 is 17 residues. Per the germline V gene, CDR1 is MNHEY and CDR2 is SVGAGI. The CDR3 DNA is TGTGCCAGCAGTTACTATAAACAGGGATCAGGAGTTGGCGAGCAGTACTTC. It yields the protein CASSYYKQGSGVGEQYF.

This clonotype has at least ten counts. The chain joins TRBV13 to TRBJ2-3; D unresolved. Germline-derived CDR1 and CDR2 are PRHDT and FYEKMQ (reference sequence). Trimming pared 0 bases from V and 3 bases from J, leaving 10 bases between. This CDR3 has 15 amino acids. The CDR3 DNA is TGTGCCAGCAGCTTAGGCGTTATAGTAACAGATACGCAGTATTTT. This translates into CASSLGVIVTDTQYF.

This clonotype was observed at least ten times. The chain has TRBV20-1 and TRBJ2-5, with D possibly TRBD1 on 5 matching bases. Germline loops: CDR1 DFQATT, CDR2 SNEGSKA (reference sequence). The CDR3 totals 15 residues. V was shortened by 5 bases and J by 2 bases, with 18 bases between the two germline ends. This chain's CDR3 is CSAAAITTVQETQYF. CDR3 nucleotide sequence: TGCAGTGCTGCCGCAATTACGACAGTGCAAGAGACCCAGTACTTC.

A few counts support this clonotype. The gene calls are TRBV2 and TRBJ2-2; 7 bases agree with TRBD1. CDR3 length: 15 amino acids. The ends lost 3 bases at V and 5 bases at J; junction bases unmatched: 6. Germline V lookup: CDR1 SNHLY, CDR2 FYNNEI. The CDR3 DNA reads as TGTGCCAGCAGTGATCTGAGGGGGCCAACCGGGGAGCTGTTTTTT. Translation: CASSDLRGPTGELFF.

The table lists this clonotype with many counts. V is TRBV20-1 and J is TRBJ2-7; D perhaps matches TRBD1 (6 bases). This CDR3 is 12 amino acids long. The germline CDR1 and CDR2 sequences are DFQATT and SNEGSKA (reference sequence). V lost 5 bases and J lost 3, with 11 bases in between. As DNA, the CDR3 is TGCAGTGCTGCGGACAGCCGCTACGAGCAGTACTTC. The encoded protein is CSAADSRYEQYF.

This clonotype was seen ten or more times. The V call is TRBV5-1, the J call TRBJ1-1; 7 bases map to TRBD1. V was pared by 4 bases and J by 0 bases, with 6 bases of the junction left unmatched. This CDR3 spans 15 amino acids. Germline V gene sequence: CDR1 SGHRS, CDR2 YFSETQ. The CDR3 sequence: CASSPPGTVNTEAFF. In DNA, the CDR3 is TGCGCCAGCAGCCCCCCCGGGACAGTGAACACTGAAGCTTTCTTT.

This clonotype was counted a few times. The chain recombines TRBV10-3 with TRBJ2-7; D is perhaps TRBD2 (6 bases). The V gene's germline CDR1 is ENHRY and CDR2 SYGVKD. CDR3 length: 15 amino acids. With 8 bases removed from V and 2 bases from J, the gap between germline ends came to 19 bases. The CDR3 region is CAIGFGVAETYEQYF. CDR3 coding DNA: TGTGCCATCGGGTTTGGGGTAGCGGAGACCTACGAGCAGTACTTC.

The gene calls are TRBV18 and TRBJ2-5; D gene uncertain. The CDR3 loop spans 16 amino acids. Germline V lookup: CDR1 KGHSH, CDR2 LQKENI. V was pared by 1 base and J by 1 base, with 13 bases between. CDR3 sequence (DNA): TGTGCCAGCTCACCACTAGTACCTAGTACCCAAGAGACCCAGTACTTC. Its protein is CASSPLVPSTQETQYF.

The chain joins TRBV2 to TRBJ2-5; D tentatively reads TRBD1 or TRBD2 (5 bases each). Per germline, CDR1 SNHLY and CDR2 FYNNEI. There are 13 residues in the CDR3. With 6 bases removed from V and 4 bases from J, the gap between germline ends came to 12 bases. In DNA form, the CDR3 reads TGTGCCAGCAGGGGACCCGGGCGAGAGACCCAGTACTTC. Its protein product is CASRGPGRETQYF.

In its sample, this clonotype was seen a few times. The chain links TRBV20-1 to TRBJ2-7, with 10 bases aligning to TRBD1. Per the germline V gene, CDR1 is DFQATT and CDR2 is SNEGSKA (reference sequence). The length of the CDR3 is 17 residues. After removal of 3 bases from V and 4 bases from J, the junction contained 15 bases not matched to a gene. For the CDR3, the DNA is TGCAGTGCTAGGTCCAAGGACCCGACAGGGGGCAGGTACGAGCAGTACTTC. Translation gives CSARSKDPTGGRYEQYF.

This clonotype was recorded many times. The gene calls are TRBV5-1 and TRBJ2-3, with 8 bases identical to TRBD2. This CDR3 is 16 amino acids long. Looked up from germline, CDR1 is SGHRS and CDR2 is YFSETQ. V lost 4 bases, J lost 2 bases, and 9 bases stayed unmatched. The CDR3: CASSQSSGGLTDTQYF. CDR3 coding DNA: TGCGCCAGCAGCCAATCCAGCGGGGGCCTCACAGATACGCAGTATTTT.

This rearrangement joins TRBV7-9 to TRBJ2-1; 7 nucleotides match TRBD1. The germline CDR1 and CDR2 sequences are SEHNR and FQNEAQ (reference sequence). The CDR3 has 13 residues. Trimming at V came to 5 bases and at J to 8 bases, leaving 6 bases not matched to a gene. CDR3 loop: CASSRDSRDEQFF. In nucleotides, the CDR3 is TGTGCCAGCAGCCGGGACAGCCGGGATGAGCAGTTCTTC. Looking up the rest from reference TRBV7-9 and TRBJ2-1 gives the full variable domain: DTGVSQNPRHKITKRGQNVTFRCDPISEHNRLYWYRQTLGQGPEFLTYFQNEAQLEKSRLLSDRFSAERPKGSFSTLEIQRTEQGDSAMYLCASSRDSRDEQFFGPGTRLTVL.

V usage is TRBV7-2 and J usage is TRBJ2-1; no clear D. Trimming left V 4 bases short and J 0 bases short, with 4 bases between. The CDR3 sequence is 13 residues long. The V gene's germline CDR1 is SGHTA and CDR2 FQGNSA. The CDR3 DNA is TGTGCCAGCAGCTCCAACTCCTACAATGAGCAGTTCTTC. Translation gives CASSSNSYNEQFF.

In its sample, this clonotype was seen a few times. The chain recombines TRBV7-2 with TRBJ1-4; tentative D call: TRBD1 (6 bases). From germline, CDR1 is SGHTA and CDR2 FQGNSA. This CDR3 contains 15 residues. Trimming took 5 bases from V and 5 from J, leaving 15 bases between them. CDR3 residues: CASSPGNRGNEKLFF. The CDR3 DNA follows: TGTGCCAGCAGCCCCGGCAATAGGGGGAATGAAAAACTGTTTTTT.

This clonotype was seen ten or more times. The chain couples TRBV29-1 to TRBJ2-7; the D is unclear. Germline-derived CDR1 and CDR2 are SQVTM and ANQGSEA. The ends were cut back, 4 bases at V and 0 bases at J, with 7 bases in the middle. The CDR3 is 12 residues long. The CDR3 DNA follows: TGCAGCGTTGGGGATTACTCCTACGAGCAGTACTTC. Its translation is CSVGDYSYEQYF.

This clonotype came up many times. This chain joins TRBV12-3 or TRBV12-4 and TRBJ1-5, with D perhaps TRBD1 (5 bases). Trimming removed 5 bases at V and 3 bases at J, with 8 bases between. The CDR3 is 13 residues long. This CDR3 reads CASSGGDNQPQHF. CDR3 DNA sequence: TGTGCCAGCAGTGGGGGGGACAATCAGCCCCAGCATTTT.

This clonotype occurred many times. The chain couples TRBV5-1 to TRBJ2-1, with D perhaps assigned TRBD1 or TRBD2 (6 bases each). Trimming removed 2 bases from V and 3 bases from J, with 21 bases in between. From germline, CDR1 is SGHRS and CDR2 YFSETQ. The CDR3 is 18 residues long. The CDR3 DNA sequence: TGCGCCAGCAGCTTCCTTCAACTAGCCGAGGGGGTCTACAATGAGCAGTTCTTC. Residues: CASSFLQLAEGVYNEQFF.